This T cell receptor (beta chain) was identified during a study of shared clonotypes between healthy human individuals (dated by TCRdb to about 2020). With respect to the entire study: A couple of women and a few men aged 18 to 49 years were included in the cohort. Libraries were prepared and TCR repertoires were sequenced by different laboratories using diverse techniques, in order to increase sequencing depth and limit assay-specific biases. Per donor, three plates each were used for CD4 naive and CD4 memory, two for CD8 naive, and one for CD8 memory. Between about 0.94 and 8.9 billion PBMCs per donor were obtained by leukapheresis. To estimate repertoire size and how much clonotypes are shared between individuals, the study performed deep sequencing of blood TCR repertoires from a handful of healthy adults. Broader findings and caveats from the paper: Based on pairwise subsampling, the degree of clonotype sharing among donors was expected to be affected by sequencing depth. Across a few donors, approximately 5% of naive CD4, 3.5% of naive CD8, under 2.5% of memory CD4, and 0.4% to 0.45% of memory CD8 clonotypes were shared. Sampling was limited to blood, and TCR repertoires in tissue likely differ from TCR repertoires in blood. Because the study included only a small number of donors, the genetic and exposure-history diversity represented was limited. Clonotypes shared by all four sorted-subset donors showed higher generation probabilities than non-shared clonotypes. Incomplete sequencing was indicated by rarefaction of sorted-subset datasets, despite the large sequencing depth. Naive subsets generally had larger estimated clonotype richness than memory subsets.

TCR CDR3 regions were amplified from genomic DNA by multiplex PCR using the deep immunoSEQ assay. Extracted genomic DNA from each cell subset was spread evenly across all wells of several immunoSEQ 96-well plates, with each plate serving as a replicate. Each replicate PCR for sorted subsets received 150 to 250 ng genomic DNA, equal to around 32,000 T cell genomes. Purified libraries were measured with a Qubit 3.0 fluorometer, size-checked on a Bioanalyzer 2100, and measured again with the KAPA Library Quantification kit. Every immunoSEQ 96-well plate was sequenced on a separate single-read 150-cycle Illumina NextSeq 550 flow cell. The authors' pipeline ran thus. Because only junctional sequences without quality scores were contained in the immunoSEQ output, filtering matching that applied to full-length reads could not be performed. Sequences were annotated with PyIR, a Python wrapper for IgBLAST v1.9, using IMGT germline references to assign V/J genes and CDR3. Any read was removed if the V/J assignment was weak (E-value above 1e-6), the CDR3 was missing, or the read contained stop codons, out-of-frame junctions, or ambiguous translated residues. V3J clonotypes were defined as sequences sharing the same inferred V gene, J gene, and CDR3 amino acid sequence. The percentage overlap between two repertoires was calculated by dividing the number of shared unique clonotypes by the size of the smaller repertoire. RTK rarefaction, the Chao1 estimator, and Recon v2.1 estimates of unobserved clonotypes were used to assess repertoire richness. For all TCRbeta clonotypes obtained by the gDNA method from four donors, generation probabilities were computed with OLGA. Here the immuneACCESS table is served through TCRdb, limited to in-frame sequences with V and J called. Missing clones are a known gap in these copies; in checked studies unresolved V genes cover under half, and the rest lacks a known reason. V and J calls and clone size follow that table, whereas D and trimming were derived from the DNA. The sample table contains some 2,100,000 clones; only one count was recorded for approximately 95% of them. The ten most abundant clones make up less than 0.15% of the sample.

The donors were healthy, HIV-negative adults with no recently reported acute infections or vaccinations. Every donor was a Caucasian adult living in Nashville, Tennessee, USA. CD4+ T cells were enriched through magnetic negative selection, after which naive cells were positively selected on CD45RA and the remaining negative fraction served as the memory subset. Blood was collected by leukapheresis, and PBMCs were isolated by Ficoll-Histopaque density gradient centrifugation and then cryopreserved in liquid nitrogen vapor phase. Analytical flow cytometry was used to check the purity and quantity of each magnetically sorted T cell population. Each sorted fraction had its genomic DNA isolated and then quantified by UV absorbance on a Nanodrop 2000c. As encoded in the germline V gene, CDR1 is SGHRS while CDR2 is YFSETQ. The CDR3 has 15 amino acids, counting the end cysteine and phenylalanine. Only CDR3 DNA is held: 45 bases, read in frame from base 1. The germline ends are 14 bases apart after V is trimmed by 4 bases and J by 6 bases.

Note on this clone: Its target antigen remains unknown. No per-base quality is available; no much larger clone lies one base away.

The specimen was naive CD4+ T cells sorted from blood. The cell subset or site label for this specimen denotes: CD45RA+ positively selected. The TCR sequence derives from a man between 18 and 29 years old in good health. This sequence uses TRBV5-1 and TRBJ1-6; a weak D assignment points to TRBD1 (5 bases agree). CDR3 reads: CASSTGTAVNSPLHF. The bases are TGCGCCAGCAGCACCGGGACGGCGGTTAATTCACCCCTCCACTTT.